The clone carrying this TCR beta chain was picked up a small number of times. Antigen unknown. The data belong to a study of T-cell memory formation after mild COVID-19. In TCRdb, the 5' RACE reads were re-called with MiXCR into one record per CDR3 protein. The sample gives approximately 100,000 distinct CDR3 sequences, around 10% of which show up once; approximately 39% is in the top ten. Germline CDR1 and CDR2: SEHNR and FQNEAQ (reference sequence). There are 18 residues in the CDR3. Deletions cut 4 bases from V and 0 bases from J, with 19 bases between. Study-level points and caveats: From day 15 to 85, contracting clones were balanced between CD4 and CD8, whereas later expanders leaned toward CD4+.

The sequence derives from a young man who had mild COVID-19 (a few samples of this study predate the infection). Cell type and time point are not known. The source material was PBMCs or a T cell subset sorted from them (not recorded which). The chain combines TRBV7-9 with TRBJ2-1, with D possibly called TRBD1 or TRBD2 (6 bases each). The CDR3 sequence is CASSSITGEGGSYNEQFF. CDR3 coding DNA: TGTGCCAGCAGCTCCATTACCGGCGAGGGGGGCTCCTACAATGAGCAGTTCTTC.